This T cell receptor beta chain was recorded in a study of blood T cell repertoires in COVID-19. The wider study: Italy, Spain and the United States were the sources of the convalescent and acute COVID-19 samples. From T cells, B-cell-depleted T cells, or PBMCs came the material, which was cDNA or gDNA.

In the source study's methods: The authors estimated nucleated cell counts from reference gene primer amplification. Method: immunoSEQ multiplex PCR; TCRdb's copy keeps in-frame clones and lacks some. That table gives V, J and clone size, and the DNA gave D and trimming. The sample holds 200,000 to 300,000 clones; 80% to 90% are singletons and the top ten take roughly 8%. Seattle patients were enrolled while actively infected and followed longitudinally. The CDR3 length is 18 residues. The gene calls are TRBV21-1 and TRBJ1-6; TRBD1 reflects the table's D call only, with no check against the DNA. TRBV21-1 has pseudogene status. Sample: peripheral blood. This TCR was recovered from a woman aged 80 or older with COVID-19, enrolled during active disease. The CDR3 loop reads CASSKTTGKNYYNSPLHF. CDR3 nucleotide sequence: TGTGCCAGCAGCAAAACCACAGGGAAGAATTACTATAATTCACCCCTCCACTTT.